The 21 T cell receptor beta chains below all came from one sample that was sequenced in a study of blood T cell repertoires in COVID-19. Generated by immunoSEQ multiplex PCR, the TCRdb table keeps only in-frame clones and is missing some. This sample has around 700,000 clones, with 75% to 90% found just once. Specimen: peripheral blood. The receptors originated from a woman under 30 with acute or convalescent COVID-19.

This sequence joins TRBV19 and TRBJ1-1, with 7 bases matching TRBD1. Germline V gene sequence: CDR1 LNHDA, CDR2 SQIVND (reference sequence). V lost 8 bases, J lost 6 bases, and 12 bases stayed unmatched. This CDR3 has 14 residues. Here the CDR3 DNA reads TGTGCCAGTCGCCCTCAGGGGGTTTTTCCTGAAGCTTTCTTT. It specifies CASRPQGVFPEAFF.

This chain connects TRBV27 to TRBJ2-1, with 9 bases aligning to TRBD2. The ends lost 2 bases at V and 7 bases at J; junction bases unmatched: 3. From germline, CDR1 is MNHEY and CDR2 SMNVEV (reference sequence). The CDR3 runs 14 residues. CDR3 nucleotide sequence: TGTGCCAGCAGTTTAGCGGGGGGGGGAAATGAGCAGTTCTTC. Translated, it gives CASSLAGGGNEQFF.

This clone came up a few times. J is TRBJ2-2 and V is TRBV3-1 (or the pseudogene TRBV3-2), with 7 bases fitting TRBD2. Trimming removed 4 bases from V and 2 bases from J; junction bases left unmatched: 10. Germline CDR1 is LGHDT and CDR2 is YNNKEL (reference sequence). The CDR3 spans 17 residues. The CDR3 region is CASSPRGAGDNTGELFF. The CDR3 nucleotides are TGTGCCAGCAGCCCTCGAGGGGCGGGAGATAACACCGGGGAGCTGTTTTTT.

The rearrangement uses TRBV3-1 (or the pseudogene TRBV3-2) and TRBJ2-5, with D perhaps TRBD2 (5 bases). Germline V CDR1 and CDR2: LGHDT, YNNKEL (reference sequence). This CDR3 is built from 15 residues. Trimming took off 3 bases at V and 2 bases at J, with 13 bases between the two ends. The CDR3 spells CASSQGSVGQETQYF. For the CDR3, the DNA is TGTGCCAGCAGCCAGGGGAGCGTGGGTCAAGAGACCCAGTACTTC.

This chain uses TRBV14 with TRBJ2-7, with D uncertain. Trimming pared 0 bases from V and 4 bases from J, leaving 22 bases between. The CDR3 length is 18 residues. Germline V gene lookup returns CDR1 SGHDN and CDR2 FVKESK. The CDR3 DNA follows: TGTGCCAGCAGCCAAGATCGCCTCCTCTACGGTCCATCGTACGAGCAGTACTTC. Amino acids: CASSQDRLLYGPSYEQYF.

The CDR3 sequence: CASSSLGVGDTQYF. The DNA of the CDR3 is TGTGCCAGCAGTTCCCTCGGGGTCGGAGATACGCAGTATTTT. The V gene is TRBV27, the J gene TRBJ2-3, with TRBD2 as a possible D gene (5 bases). Per germline, CDR1 MNHEY and CDR2 SMNVEV (reference sequence). Trimming removed 4 bases from V and 5 bases from J, with 13 bases in between. This CDR3 is built from 14 residues.

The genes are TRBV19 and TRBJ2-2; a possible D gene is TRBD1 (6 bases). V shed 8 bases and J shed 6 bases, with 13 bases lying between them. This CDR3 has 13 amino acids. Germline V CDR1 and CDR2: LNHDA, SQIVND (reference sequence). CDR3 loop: CASGGFPAGELFF. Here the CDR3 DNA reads TGTGCCAGTGGGGGCTTCCCGGCCGGGGAGCTGTTTTTT.

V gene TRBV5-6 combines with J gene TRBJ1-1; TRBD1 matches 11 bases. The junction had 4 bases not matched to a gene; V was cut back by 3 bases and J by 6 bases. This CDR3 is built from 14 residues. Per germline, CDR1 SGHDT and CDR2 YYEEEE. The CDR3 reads CASSSGTGGPEAFF. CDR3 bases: TGTGCCAGCAGCTCCGGGACAGGGGGTCCTGAAGCTTTCTTT.

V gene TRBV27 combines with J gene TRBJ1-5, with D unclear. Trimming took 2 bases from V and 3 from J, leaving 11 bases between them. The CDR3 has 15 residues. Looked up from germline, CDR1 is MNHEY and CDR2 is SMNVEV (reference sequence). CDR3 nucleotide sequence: TGTGCCAGCAGTTTAACCCGGGTCGACAATCAGCCCCAGCATTTT. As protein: CASSLTRVDNQPQHF.

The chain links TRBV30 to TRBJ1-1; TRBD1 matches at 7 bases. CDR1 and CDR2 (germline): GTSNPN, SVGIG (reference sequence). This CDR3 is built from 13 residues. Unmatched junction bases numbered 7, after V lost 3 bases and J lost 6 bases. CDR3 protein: CAWRRDSGPEAFF. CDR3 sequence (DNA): TGTGCCTGGAGACGGGACAGCGGGCCTGAAGCTTTCTTT.

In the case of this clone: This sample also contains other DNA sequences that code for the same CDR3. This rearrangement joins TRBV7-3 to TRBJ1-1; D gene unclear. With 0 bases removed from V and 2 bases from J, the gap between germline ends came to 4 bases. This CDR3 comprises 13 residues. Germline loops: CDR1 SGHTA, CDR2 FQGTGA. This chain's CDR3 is CASSLTSNTEAFF. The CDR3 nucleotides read TGTGCCAGCAGCTTAACGTCTAACACTGAAGCTTTCTTT.

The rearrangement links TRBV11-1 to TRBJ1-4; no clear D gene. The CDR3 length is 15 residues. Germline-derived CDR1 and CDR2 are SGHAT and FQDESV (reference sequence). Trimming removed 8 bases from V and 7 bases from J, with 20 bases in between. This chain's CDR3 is CASLSLGSRVEKLFF. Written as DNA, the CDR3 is TGTGCCAGCCTATCCCTAGGGAGTCGGGTTGAAAAACTGTTTTTT.

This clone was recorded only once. CDR3 DNA sequence: TGTGCCAGTAGTCCCCCAGGGGGATCCTACGAGCAGTACTTC. Protein: CASSPPGGSYEQYF. V usage is TRBV19 and J usage is TRBJ2-7, with 7 positions matching TRBD1. V shed 5 bases, J shed 1 base, and the junction held 5 bases outside the gene matches. CDR3 length equals 14 residues. Per the germline V gene, CDR1 is LNHDA and CDR2 is SQIVND (reference sequence).

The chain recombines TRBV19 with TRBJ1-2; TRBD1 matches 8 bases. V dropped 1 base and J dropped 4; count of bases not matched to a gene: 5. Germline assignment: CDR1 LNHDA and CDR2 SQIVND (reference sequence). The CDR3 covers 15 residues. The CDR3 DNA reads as TGTGCCAGTAGTATAGTGGGACAGGAGAGCTATGGCTACACCTTC. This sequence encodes CASSIVGQESYGYTF.

The CDR3 protein is CASSPDRAENIQYF. The CDR3 nucleotides read TGTGCCAGCAGTCCGGACAGGGCGGAAAACATTCAGTACTTC. The V gene is TRBV2, the J gene TRBJ2-4; 8 bases map to TRBD1. In germline, CDR1 is SNHLY, CDR2 FYNNEI. This CDR3 spans 14 amino acids. V lost 5 bases, J lost 5 bases, and 5 bases stayed unmatched.

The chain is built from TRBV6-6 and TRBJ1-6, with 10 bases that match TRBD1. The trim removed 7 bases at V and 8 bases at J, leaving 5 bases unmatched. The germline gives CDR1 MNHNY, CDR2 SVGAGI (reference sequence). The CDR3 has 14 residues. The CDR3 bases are TGTGCCAGCAATGGGGGGACAGGGGATTCACCCCTCCACTTT. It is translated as CASNGGTGDSPLHF.

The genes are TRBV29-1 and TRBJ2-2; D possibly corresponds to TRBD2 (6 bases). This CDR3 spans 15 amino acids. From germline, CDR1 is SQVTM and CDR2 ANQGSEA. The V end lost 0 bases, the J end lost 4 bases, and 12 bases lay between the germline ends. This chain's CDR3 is CSVEEEGRGTGELFF. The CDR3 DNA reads TGCAGCGTTGAAGAGGAGGGGCGGGGCACCGGGGAGCTGTTTTTT.

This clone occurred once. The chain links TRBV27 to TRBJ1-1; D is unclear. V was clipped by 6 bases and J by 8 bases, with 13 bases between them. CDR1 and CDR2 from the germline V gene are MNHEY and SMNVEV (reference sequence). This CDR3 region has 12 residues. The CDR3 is CASSHSPPEAFF. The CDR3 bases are TGTGCCAGCAGCCACTCACCCCCAGAAGCTTTCTTT.

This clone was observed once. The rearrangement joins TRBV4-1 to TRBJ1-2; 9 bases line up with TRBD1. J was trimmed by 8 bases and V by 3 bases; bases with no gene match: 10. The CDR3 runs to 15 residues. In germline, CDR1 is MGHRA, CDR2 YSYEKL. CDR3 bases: TGCGCCAGCAGCCATCTTACAGGGGGCGCAGAGGGCTACACCTTC. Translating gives CASSHLTGGAEGYTF.

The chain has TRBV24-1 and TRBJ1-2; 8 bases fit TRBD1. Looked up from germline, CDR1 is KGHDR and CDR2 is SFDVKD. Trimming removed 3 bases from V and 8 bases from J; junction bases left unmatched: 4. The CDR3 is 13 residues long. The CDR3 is CATSDQGAGGYTF. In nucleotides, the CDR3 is TGTGCCACCAGTGATCAGGGGGCCGGGGGCTACACCTTC.

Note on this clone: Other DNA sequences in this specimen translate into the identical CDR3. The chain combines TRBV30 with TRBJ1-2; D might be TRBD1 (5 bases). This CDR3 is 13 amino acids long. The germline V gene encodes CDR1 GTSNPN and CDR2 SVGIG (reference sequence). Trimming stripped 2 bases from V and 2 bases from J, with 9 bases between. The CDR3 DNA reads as TGTGCCTGGAGTCCAGGGTCCAACTATGGCTACACCTTC. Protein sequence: CAWSPGSNYGYTF.